This T cell receptor (beta chain) was found in a study of cytomegalovirus exposure and HLA in healthy donors. Study-level information: Counted in an early data release were 65 million to 100 million unique TCRs from HLA-typed donors.

Both 60 Vbeta primers and 13 Jbeta primers went into the PCR. TCRdb's copy holds only in-frame clones and misses some; the assay was immunoSEQ multiplex PCR. The sample yields tens of thousands of clones, of which the top ten take up approximately 8.9%. On this clone: Its target is unknown.

Study-wide results and caveats: The study reported that TCR beta sequences accurately predicted HLA-A and HLA-B alleles in most subjects.

Germline CDR1 is ENHRY and CDR2 is SYGVKD. Trimming removed 6 bases at V and 3 bases at J, with 11 bases between. The length of the CDR3 is 13 residues. This rearrangement joins TRBV10-3 to TRBJ1-1, with TRBD1 as a possible D gene (6 bases). The source is a man aged 50-60 years in good health and CMV-seropositive. The sequenced sample was PBMCs. CDR3 sequence reads: CAIRTGPYTEAFF. The CDR3 DNA reads as TGTGCCATCAGAACAGGGCCCTACACTGAAGCTTTCTTT.